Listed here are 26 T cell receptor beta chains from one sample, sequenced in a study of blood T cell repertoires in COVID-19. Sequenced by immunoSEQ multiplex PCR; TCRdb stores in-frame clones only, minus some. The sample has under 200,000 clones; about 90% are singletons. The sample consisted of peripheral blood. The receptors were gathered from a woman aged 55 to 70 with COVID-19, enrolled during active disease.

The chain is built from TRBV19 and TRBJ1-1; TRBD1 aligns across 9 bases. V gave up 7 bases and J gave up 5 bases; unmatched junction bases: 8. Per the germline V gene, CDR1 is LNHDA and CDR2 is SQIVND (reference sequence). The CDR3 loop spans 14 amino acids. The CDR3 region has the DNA TGTGCCAGTAAAACAGGGGGCAAAAGGACTGAAGCTTTCTTT. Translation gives CASKTGGKRTEAFF.

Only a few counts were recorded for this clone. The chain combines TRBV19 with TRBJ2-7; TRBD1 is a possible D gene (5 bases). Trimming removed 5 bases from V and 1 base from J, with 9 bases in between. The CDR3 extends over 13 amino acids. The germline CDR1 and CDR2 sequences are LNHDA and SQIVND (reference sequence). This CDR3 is CASSLDTSYEQYF. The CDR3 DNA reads TGTGCCAGTAGTCTGGACACATCCTACGAGCAGTACTTC.

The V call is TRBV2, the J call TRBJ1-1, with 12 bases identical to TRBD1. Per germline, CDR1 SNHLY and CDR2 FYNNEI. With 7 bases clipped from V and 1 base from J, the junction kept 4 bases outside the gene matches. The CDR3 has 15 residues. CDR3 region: CASKGTGGTNTEAFF. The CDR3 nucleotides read TGTGCCAGCAAAGGGACAGGGGGCACGAACACTGAAGCTTTCTTT.

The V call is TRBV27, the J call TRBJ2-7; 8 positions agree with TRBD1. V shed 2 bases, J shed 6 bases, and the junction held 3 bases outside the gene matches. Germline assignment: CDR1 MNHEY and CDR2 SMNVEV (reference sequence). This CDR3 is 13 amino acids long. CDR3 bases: TGTGCCAGCAGTTTACCTGGACAGGGCGAGCAGTACTTC. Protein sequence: CASSLPGQGEQYF.

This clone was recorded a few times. This CDR3 is CASTPTGGAYTGELFF. The CDR3 DNA reads as TGTGCCAGTACCCCGACAGGGGGCGCGTACACCGGGGAGCTGTTTTTT. This chain joins TRBV19 and TRBJ2-2; 10 bases match TRBD1. Germline V CDR1 and CDR2: LNHDA, SQIVND (reference sequence). This CDR3 is 16 amino acids long. Trimming at V came to 7 bases and at J to 3 bases, leaving 8 bases not matched to a gene.

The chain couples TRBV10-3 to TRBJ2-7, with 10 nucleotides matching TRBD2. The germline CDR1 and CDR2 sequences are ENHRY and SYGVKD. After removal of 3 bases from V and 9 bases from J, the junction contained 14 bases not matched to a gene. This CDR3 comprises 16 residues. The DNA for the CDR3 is TGTGCCATCAGTGATTCCGGGACTAGCGCCTTTGGGTGGCAGTACTTC. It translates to CAISDSGTSAFGWQYF.

The CDR3 loop is CAWSMLAGKNIQYF. The CDR3 bases are TGTGCCTGGAGTATGCTAGCGGGCAAAAACATTCAGTACTTC. The V and J genes are TRBV30 and TRBJ2-4; 8 nucleotides match TRBD2. J lost 3 bases, V lost 2 bases, and 3 bases had no gene match. This CDR3 has 14 amino acids. Germline V CDR1 and CDR2: GTSNPN, SVGIG (reference sequence). The variable domain in full, completed from reference TRBV30 and TRBJ2-4, reads SQTIHQWPATLVQPVGSPLSLECTVEGTSNPNLYWYRQAAGRGLQLLFYSVGIGQISSEVPQNLSASRPQDRQFILSSKKLLLSDSGFYLCAWSMLAGKNIQYFGAGTRLSVL.

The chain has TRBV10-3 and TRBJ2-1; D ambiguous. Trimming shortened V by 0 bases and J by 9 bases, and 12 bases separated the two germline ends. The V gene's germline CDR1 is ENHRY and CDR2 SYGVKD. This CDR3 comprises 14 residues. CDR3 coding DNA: TGTGCCATCAGTGAGTCATTAAACCCCGGTGAGCAGTTCTTC. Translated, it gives CAISESLNPGEQFF.

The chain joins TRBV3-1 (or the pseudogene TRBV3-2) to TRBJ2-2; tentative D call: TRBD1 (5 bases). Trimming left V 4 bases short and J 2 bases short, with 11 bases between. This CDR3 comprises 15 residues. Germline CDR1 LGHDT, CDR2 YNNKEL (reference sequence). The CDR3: CASSLYRTNTGELFF. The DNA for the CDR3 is TGTGCCAGCAGCCTCTACAGGACCAACACCGGGGAGCTGTTTTTT.

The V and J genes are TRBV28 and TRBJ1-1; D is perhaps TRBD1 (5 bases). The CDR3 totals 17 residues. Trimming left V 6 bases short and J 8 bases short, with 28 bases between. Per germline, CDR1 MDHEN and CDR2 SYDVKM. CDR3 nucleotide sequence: TGTGCCAGCAGCCCTTTCGCCAGGGCAGGGCCAATACACGAAGCTTTCTTT. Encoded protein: CASSPFARAGPIHEAFF.

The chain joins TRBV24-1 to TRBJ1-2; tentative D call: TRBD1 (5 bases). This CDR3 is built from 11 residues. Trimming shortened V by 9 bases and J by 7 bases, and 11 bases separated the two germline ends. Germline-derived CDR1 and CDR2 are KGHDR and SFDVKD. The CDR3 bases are TGTGCCACCTCTCAGGGTGGTGGCTACACCTTC. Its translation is CATSQGGGYTF.

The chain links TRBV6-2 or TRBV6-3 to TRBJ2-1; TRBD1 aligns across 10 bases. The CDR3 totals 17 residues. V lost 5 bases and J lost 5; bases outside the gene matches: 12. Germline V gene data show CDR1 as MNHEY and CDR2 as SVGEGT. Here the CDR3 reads CASSRTGGRGIDNEQFF. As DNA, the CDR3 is TGTGCCAGCAGTCGGACAGGGGGAAGAGGGATAGACAATGAGCAGTTCTTC.

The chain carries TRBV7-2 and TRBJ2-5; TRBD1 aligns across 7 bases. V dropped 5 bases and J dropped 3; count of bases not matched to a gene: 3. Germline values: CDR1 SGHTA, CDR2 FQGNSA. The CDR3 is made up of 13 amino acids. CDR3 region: CASSLGTEETQYF. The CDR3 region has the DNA TGTGCCAGCAGCCTTGGGACAGAAGAGACCCAGTACTTC.

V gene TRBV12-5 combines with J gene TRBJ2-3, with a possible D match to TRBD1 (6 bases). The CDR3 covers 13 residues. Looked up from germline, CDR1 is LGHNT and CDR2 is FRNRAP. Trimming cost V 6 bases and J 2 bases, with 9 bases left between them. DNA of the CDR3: TGTGCTAGTGGCCGGACAGACACAGATACGCAGTATTTT. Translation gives CASGRTDTDTQYF.

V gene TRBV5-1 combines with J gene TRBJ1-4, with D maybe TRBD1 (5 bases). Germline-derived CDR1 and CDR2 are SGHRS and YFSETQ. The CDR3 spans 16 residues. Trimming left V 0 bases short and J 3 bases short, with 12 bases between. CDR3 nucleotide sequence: TGCGCCAGCAGCTTGGCACCTCCGACAGCTAATGAAAAACTGTTTTTT. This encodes CASSLAPPTANEKLFF.

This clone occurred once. The CDR3 sequence: CASRSPGQGYEQYF. CDR3 coding DNA: TGTGCCAGTAGGTCCCCGGGACAGGGCTACGAGCAGTACTTC. V is TRBV19 and J is TRBJ2-7; TRBD1 matches at 9 bases. CDR3 length: 14 amino acids. J was trimmed by 3 bases and V by 6 bases; bases with no gene match: 6. The germline gives CDR1 LNHDA, CDR2 SQIVND (reference sequence).

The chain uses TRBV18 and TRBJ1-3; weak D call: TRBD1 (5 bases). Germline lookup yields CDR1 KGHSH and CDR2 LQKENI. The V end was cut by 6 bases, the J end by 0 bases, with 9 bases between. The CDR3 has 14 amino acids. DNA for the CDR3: TGTGCCAGCTCCCCGGGGGTCTCTGGAAACACCATATATTTT. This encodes CASSPGVSGNTIYF.

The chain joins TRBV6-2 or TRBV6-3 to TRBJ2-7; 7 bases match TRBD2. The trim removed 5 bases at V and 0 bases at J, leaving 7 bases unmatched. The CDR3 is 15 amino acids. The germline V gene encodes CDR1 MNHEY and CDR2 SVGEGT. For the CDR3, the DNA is TGTGCCAGCAGTCCAATAGCGGGCCCCTCCTACGAGCAGTACTTC. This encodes CASSPIAGPSYEQYF.

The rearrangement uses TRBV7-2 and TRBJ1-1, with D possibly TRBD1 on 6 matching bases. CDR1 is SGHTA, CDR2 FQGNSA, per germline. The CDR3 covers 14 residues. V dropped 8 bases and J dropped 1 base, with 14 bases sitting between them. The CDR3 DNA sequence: TGTGCCAGCGCTCAGGGGCAGGGGAACACTGAAGCTTTCTTT. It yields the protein CASAQGQGNTEAFF.

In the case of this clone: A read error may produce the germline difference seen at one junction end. DNA for the CDR3: TGTGCCAGCAGCACCCCCTCTGGCGCCAACGTCCTGACTTTC. It yields the protein CASSTPSGANVLTF. The J gene is TRBJ2-6, the V gene TRBV11-2; D is unresolved. CDR3 size: 14 residues. The germline V gene has CDR1 SGHAT and CDR2 FQNNGV.

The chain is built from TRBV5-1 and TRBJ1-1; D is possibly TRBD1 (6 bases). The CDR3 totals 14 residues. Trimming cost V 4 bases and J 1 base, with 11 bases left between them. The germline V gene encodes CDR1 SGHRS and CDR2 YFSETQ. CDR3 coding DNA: TGCGCCAGCAGCCCAGGGGTCCCGAACACTGAAGCTTTCTTT. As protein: CASSPGVPNTEAFF. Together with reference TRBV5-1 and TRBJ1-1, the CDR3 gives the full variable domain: KAGVTQTPRYLIKTRGQQVTLSCSPISGHRSVSWYQQTPGQGLQFLFEYFSETQRNKGNFPGRFSGRQFSNSRSEMNVSTLELGDSALYLCASSPGVPNTEAFFGQGTRLTVV.

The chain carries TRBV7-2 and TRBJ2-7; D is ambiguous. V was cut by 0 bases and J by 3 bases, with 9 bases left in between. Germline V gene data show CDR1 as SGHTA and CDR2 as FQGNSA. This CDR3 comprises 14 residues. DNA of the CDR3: TGTGCCAGCAGCTTAGCGCGAGCACTCTACGAGCAGTACTTC. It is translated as CASSLARALYEQYF.

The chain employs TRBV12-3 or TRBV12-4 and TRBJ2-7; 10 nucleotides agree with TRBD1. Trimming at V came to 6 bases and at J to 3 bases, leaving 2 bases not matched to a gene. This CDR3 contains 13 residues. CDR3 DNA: TGTGCCAGCAGAAGGACAGGGGGCTACGAGCAGTACTTC. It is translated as CASRRTGGYEQYF.

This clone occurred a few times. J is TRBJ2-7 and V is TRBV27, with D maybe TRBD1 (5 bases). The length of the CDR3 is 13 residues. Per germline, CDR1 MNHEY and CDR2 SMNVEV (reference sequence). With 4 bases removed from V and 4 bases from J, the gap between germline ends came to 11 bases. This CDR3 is CASSSPDSYEQYF. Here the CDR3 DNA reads TGTGCCAGCAGTTCCCCCGACAGTTACGAGCAGTACTTC.

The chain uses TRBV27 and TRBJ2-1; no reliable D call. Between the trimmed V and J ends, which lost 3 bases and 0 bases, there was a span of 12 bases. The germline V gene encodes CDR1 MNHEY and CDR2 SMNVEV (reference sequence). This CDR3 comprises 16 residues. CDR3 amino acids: CASSFPPGSSYNEQFF. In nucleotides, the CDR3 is TGTGCCAGCAGTTTTCCTCCGGGTAGCTCCTACAATGAGCAGTTCTTC.

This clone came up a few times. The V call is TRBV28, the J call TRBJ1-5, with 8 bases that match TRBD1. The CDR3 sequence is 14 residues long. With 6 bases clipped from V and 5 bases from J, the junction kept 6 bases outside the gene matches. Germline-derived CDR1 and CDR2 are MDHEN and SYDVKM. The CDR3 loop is CASSLGQGYQPQHF. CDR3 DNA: TGTGCCAGCAGCCTCGGACAGGGATATCAGCCCCAGCATTTT.